This T cell receptor (beta chain) stems from a study of technical replicates of blood from four donors. The method was immunoSEQ multiplex PCR; TCRdb's version includes in-frame clones alone and lacks a portion of them. The table lists 70,000 to 80,000 clones, around 97% of them singletons. CDR1 and CDR2 from the germline V gene are MNHEY and SVGAGI. This CDR3 contains 12 residues. The V end was cut by 2 bases, the J end by 8 bases, with 9 bases between. The sequenced material came from T cells isolated from PBMCs. The chain carries TRBV6-5 and TRBJ1-2; no firm D call. The sequence derives from a human donor in good health. The CDR3 DNA reads as TGTGCCAGCAGTTACAAGGGAGCGGGCTACACCTTC. Protein sequence: CASSYKGAGYTF.